This entry concerns a single T cell receptor beta chain. The antigen is unknown. Deletions cut 0 bases from V and 2 bases from J, with 11 bases between. Germline loops: CDR1 MGHRA, CDR2 YSYEKL. This CDR3 region has 15 residues. The assay was immunoSEQ multiplex PCR, and TCRdb's table has in-frame clones only and misses some. The sample contains approximately 140,000 clones, 93% of which appear only once. This entry comes from a study of T cell responses to AZD1222 COVID-19 vaccine. Study-level results: Two AZD1222 administrations were followed by greater Spike-specific TCR breadth and depth. Most donors were white British, females outnumbered males, and clonal diversity was possibly underestimated.

This sequence originates from an adult in good health. The rearrangement links TRBV4-1 to TRBJ2-7; maybe TRBD2 (6 bases). The specimen was peripheral blood, collected on day 0 of AZD1222 vaccination. CDR3 amino acids: CASSQEGGKAYEQYF. CDR3 in DNA: TGCGCCAGCAGCCAAGAAGGCGGGAAGGCCTACGAGCAGTACTTC.